This T cell receptor (beta chain) was captured in a study of blood T cell repertoires in COVID-19. Study in general: COVID-19 samples, acute and convalescent, were from the United States, Italy and Spain. In each case, the material was cDNA or gDNA derived from T cells, B-cell-depleted T cells, or PBMCs.

As handled by the study authors: From reference gene primer amplification, estimates of nucleated cell counts were derived. Only in-frame clones appear in the TCRdb table, and some are missing; sequencing was by immunoSEQ multiplex PCR. V and J calls and clone size are those listed in that table; D and trimming were worked out from the DNA. The repertoire holds 310,000 or so clones, with around 88% as singletons. CDR1 is LNHDA, CDR2 SQIVND, per germline (reference sequence). The CDR3 totals 11 residues. V gave up 5 bases and J gave up 3 bases, with 4 bases separating them. Sequenced material: peripheral blood. The chain carries TRBV19 and TRBJ2-5, with D hard to call. The receptor's source is a woman aged 45-60 years with acute or convalescent COVID-19. This CDR3 is CASSFKETQYF. In nucleotides, the CDR3 is TGTGCCAGTAGTTTCAAAGAGACCCAGTACTTC.